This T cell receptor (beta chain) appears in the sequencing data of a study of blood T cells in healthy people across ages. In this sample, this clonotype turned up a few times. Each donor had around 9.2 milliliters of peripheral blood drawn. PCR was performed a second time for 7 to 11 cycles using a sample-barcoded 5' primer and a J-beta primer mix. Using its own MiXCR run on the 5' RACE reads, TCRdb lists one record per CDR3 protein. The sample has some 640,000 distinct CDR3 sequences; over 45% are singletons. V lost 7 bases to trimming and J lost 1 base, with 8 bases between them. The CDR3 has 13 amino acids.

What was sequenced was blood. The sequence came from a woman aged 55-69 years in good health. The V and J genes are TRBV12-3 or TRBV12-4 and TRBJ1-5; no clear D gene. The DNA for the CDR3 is TGTGCCAGCACTCCGACAAGCAATCAGCCCCAGCATTTT. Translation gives CASTPTSNQPQHF.